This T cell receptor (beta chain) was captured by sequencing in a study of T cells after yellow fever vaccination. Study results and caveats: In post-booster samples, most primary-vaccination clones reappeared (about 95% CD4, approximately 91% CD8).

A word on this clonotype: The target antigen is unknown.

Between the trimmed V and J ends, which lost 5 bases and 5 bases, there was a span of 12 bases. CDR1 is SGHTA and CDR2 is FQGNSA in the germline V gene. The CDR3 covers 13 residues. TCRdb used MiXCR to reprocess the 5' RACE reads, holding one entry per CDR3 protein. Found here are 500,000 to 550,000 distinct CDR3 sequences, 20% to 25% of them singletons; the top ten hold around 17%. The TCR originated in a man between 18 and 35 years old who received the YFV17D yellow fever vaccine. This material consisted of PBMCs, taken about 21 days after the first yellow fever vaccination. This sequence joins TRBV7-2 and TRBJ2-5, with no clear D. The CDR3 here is CASSQYFRETQYF. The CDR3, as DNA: TGTGCCAGCAGCCAATATTTCCGGGAGACCCAGTACTTC.